The 21 T cell receptor beta chains reported below all come from one sample, sequenced in a study of blood T cell repertoires in COVID-19. Some clones are missing from TCRdb's copy, which holds only in-frame ones; the method was immunoSEQ multiplex PCR. Of 150,000 to 200,000 clones listed, roughly 82% are singletons. The sequenced sample was PBMCs or T cells enriched from blood (not recorded which). The receptors were sampled from a woman aged 30 to 39 who had recovered from COVID-19.

CDR3 nucleotide sequence: TGTGCCACCAGTGATAGTACAGCTTCTACCCTCCACTTT. This codes for CATSDSTASTLHF. The chain recombines TRBV24-1 with TRBJ1-6; D is unclear. CDR3 length equals 13 residues. The germline CDR1 and CDR2 sequences are KGHDR and SFDVKD. Trimming took 3 bases from V and 14 from J, leaving 13 bases between them.

This clone was counted once. The chain carries TRBV10-3 and TRBJ2-5, with D possibly matching TRBD2 (5 bases). V lost 3 bases and J 5 bases, leaving 10 bases between the germline ends. This CDR3 is built from 13 residues. CDR1 and CDR2 from the germline V gene are ENHRY and SYGVKD. The CDR3: CAISDRLRETQYF. CDR3 nucleotides: TGTGCCATCAGTGACAGACTACGCGAGACCCAGTACTTC.

This clone has a handful of counts. CDR3 amino acids: CASSGKGSATNEKLFF. The CDR3 bases are TGTGCCAGCAGCGGGAAAGGGAGTGCAACTAATGAAAAACTGTTTTTT. The chain couples TRBV2 to TRBJ1-4; D is ambiguous. V lost 6 bases and J 0 bases, leaving 14 bases between the germline ends. The CDR3 totals 16 residues. Germline V gene data show CDR1 as SNHLY and CDR2 as FYNNEI.

V and J are TRBV27 and TRBJ2-7; a possible D gene is TRBD1 (6 bases). The CDR3 totals 16 residues. Between the trimmed V and J ends, which lost 3 bases and 4 bases, there was a span of 19 bases. Germline-derived CDR1 and CDR2 are MNHEY and SMNVEV (reference sequence). In nucleotides, the CDR3 is TGTGCCAGCAGTTTTAGGACCGGGACAATAATTTACGAGCAGTACTTC. It specifies CASSFRTGTIIYEQYF.

This rearrangement joins TRBV28 to TRBJ1-5; 10 bases are a match to TRBD1. Germline assignment: CDR1 MDHEN and CDR2 SYDVKM. The CDR3 is 14 amino acids. V lost 2 bases to trimming and J lost 5 bases; unmatched junction nucleotides: 0. In nucleotides, the CDR3 is TGTGCCAGCAGTTTAGGGACAGGGGATCAGCCCCAGCATTTT. It specifies CASSLGTGDQPQHF.

A few counts support this clone. The chain is built from TRBV18 and TRBJ2-1; TRBD2 matches 9 bases. The CDR3 runs to 14 residues. Germline CDR1 is KGHSH and CDR2 is LQKENI. V lost 0 bases, J lost 8 bases, and 2 bases stayed unmatched. DNA of the CDR3: TGTGCCAGCTCACCACCCCTAGCGGGATATGAGCAGTTCTTC. It is translated as CASSPPLAGYEQFF.

The chain is built from TRBV5-6 and TRBJ2-7, with TRBD1 identical over 7 bases. The CDR3 extends over 16 amino acids. V trimming: 0 bases; J trimming: 9 bases; junction bases outside the gene matches: 15. The germline V gene encodes CDR1 SGHDT and CDR2 YYEEEE. CDR3 bases: TGTGCCAGCAGCTTGGATAGACAGGGCCCCCTTCAAGCGCAGTACTTC. Encoded protein: CASSLDRQGPLQAQYF.

The chain recombines TRBV7-9 with TRBJ2-7; D is possibly TRBD1 (5 bases). V gave up 1 base and J gave up 0 bases, with 7 bases separating them. The germline gives CDR1 SEHNR, CDR2 FQNEAQ (reference sequence). The CDR3 is 14 amino acids. CDR3 region: CASSLEGDSYEQYF. CDR3 sequence (DNA): TGTGCCAGCAGCTTAGAAGGGGACTCCTACGAGCAGTACTTC.

This clone was recorded only once. The V gene is TRBV19, the J gene TRBJ1-5; the D is unclear. Germline CDR1 reads LNHDA; CDR2 reads SQIVND (reference sequence). V was trimmed by 3 bases and J by 8 bases, leaving 20 bases between them. The CDR3 totals 16 residues. DNA for the CDR3: TGTGCCAGTAGTATTTTTTCATCTAGACTGTTGGAGCCCCAGCATTTT. This translates into CASSIFSSRLLEPQHF. The variable domain in full, with the rest retrieved from reference TRBV19 and TRBJ1-5, is DGGITQSPKYLFRKEGQNVTLSCEQNLNHDAMYWYRQDPGQGLRLIYYSQIVNDFQKGDIAEGYSVSREKKESFPLTVTSAQKNPTAFYLCASSIFSSRLLEPQHFGDGTRLSIL.

The V and J genes are TRBV10-3 and TRBJ2-5; 8 bases agree with TRBD1. CDR1 is ENHRY and CDR2 is SYGVKD in the germline V gene. V dropped 4 bases and J dropped 4; count of bases not matched to a gene: 5. CDR3 length equals 14 residues. The CDR3: CAISGTGSGETQYF. In DNA form, the CDR3 reads TGTGCCATCAGTGGGACAGGGAGTGGAGAGACCCAGTACTTC.

The chain is built from TRBV28 and TRBJ1-1; 8 nucleotides align to TRBD1. The CDR3 sequence is 17 residues long. V shed 3 bases, J shed 10 bases, and the junction held 19 bases outside the gene matches. The germline CDR1 and CDR2 sequences are MDHEN and SYDVKM. The CDR3 loop reads CASSFSRQGMWVSLAFF. CDR3 DNA: TGTGCCAGCAGTTTTTCCCGACAGGGGATGTGGGTCTCATTAGCTTTCTTT.

The V call is TRBV6-5, the J call TRBJ2-2, with 7 positions matching TRBD2. V shed 10 bases, J shed 10 bases, and the junction held 15 bases outside the gene matches. This CDR3 spans 14 amino acids. CDR1 and CDR2 (germline): MNHEY, SVGAGI. CDR3: CAIKRLAGKEELFF. For the CDR3, the DNA is TGTGCCATAAAGAGACTAGCCGGAAAGGAGGAGCTGTTTTTT.

This chain joins TRBV30 and TRBJ2-7; TRBD1 agrees at 10 bases. Trimming took 4 bases from V and 2 from J; bases not matched to a gene: 8. Per the germline V gene, CDR1 is GTSNPN and CDR2 is SVGIG (reference sequence). The CDR3 has 15 residues. CDR3 DNA sequence: TGTGCCTGGACAAGACTGGGGACAGGGGCCTACGAGCAGTACTTC. It codes for CAWTRLGTGAYEQYF.

J is TRBJ2-6 and V is TRBV5-6; weak D call: TRBD1 (5 bases). Trimming took off 3 bases at V and 0 bases at J, with 7 bases between the two ends. In germline, CDR1 is SGHDT, CDR2 YYEEEE. The CDR3 totals 15 residues. The CDR3 protein is CASSSQGSGANVLTF. DNA of the CDR3: TGTGCCAGCAGCTCTCAGGGCTCTGGGGCCAACGTCCTGACTTTC. Variable domain in full (rest from reference TRBV5-6 and TRBJ2-6): DAGVTQSPTHLIKTRGQQVTLRCSPKSGHDTVSWYQQALGQGPQFIFQYYEEEERQRGNFPDRFSGHQFPNYSSELNVNALLLGDSALYLCASSSQGSGANVLTFGAGSRLTVL.

The genes are TRBV30 and TRBJ1-2; 7 bases map to TRBD1. This CDR3 has 16 amino acids. Germline CDR1 reads GTSNPN; CDR2 reads SVGIG (reference sequence). The V and J ends lost 2 bases and 0 bases, in that order; junction bases with no gene match: 9. Here the CDR3 reads CAWSQTYRGPNYGYTF. CDR3 in DNA: TGTGCCTGGAGTCAGACCTACAGGGGACCTAACTATGGCTACACCTTC.

This chain connects TRBV2 to TRBJ2-1, with D possibly being TRBD2 (5 bases). Germline CDR1 SNHLY, CDR2 FYNNEI. Between the trimmed V and J ends, which lost 8 bases and 0 bases, there was a span of 14 bases. CDR3 size: 15 residues. The CDR3 DNA follows: TGTGCCAGCGGAGTTGGAGGTAGCTCCTACAATGAGCAGTTCTTC. Protein product: CASGVGGSSYNEQFF.

J is TRBJ2-7 and V is TRBV4-2, with TRBD2 as a possible D gene (7 bases). V lost 1 base to trimming and J lost 5 bases, with 21 bases between them. Germline values: CDR1 LGHNA, CDR2 YNFKEQ. The CDR3 runs to 17 residues. The CDR3 bases are TGTGCCAGCAGCCAAGTAGGGGGGGGGCAGGGTTCCCACGAGCAGTACTTC. Translating gives CASSQVGGGQGSHEQYF.

The rearrangement uses TRBV24-1 and TRBJ2-1; 10 bases are shared with TRBD2. CDR1 KGHDR and CDR2 SFDVKD come from the germline V gene. Trimming removed 7 bases from V and 5 bases from J; junction bases left unmatched: 1. The CDR3 has 13 amino acids. CDR3: CATRLAGNNEQFF. The CDR3 DNA sequence: TGTGCCACCAGACTAGCGGGAAACAATGAGCAGTTCTTC.

The rearrangement joins TRBV5-6 to TRBJ2-7; TRBD2 matches at 14 bases. V lost 4 bases and J lost 1; bases outside the gene matches: 10. The CDR3 length is 18 residues. Germline V CDR1 and CDR2: SGHDT, YYEEEE. The CDR3: CASSGGTSGGGVSYEQYF. In DNA, the CDR3 is TGTGCCAGCAGCGGCGGGACTAGCGGGGGAGGCGTTTCCTACGAGCAGTACTTC.

This clone appeared a few times. The CDR3: CASSPQFSSTEAFF. The CDR3 DNA is TGTGCCAGCAGCCCACAGTTCTCGAGCACTGAAGCTTTCTTT. The genes are TRBV3-1 (or the pseudogene TRBV3-2) and TRBJ1-1; no firm D call. Germline V CDR1 and CDR2: LGHDT, YNNKEL (reference sequence). V was clipped by 4 bases and J by 4 bases, with 13 bases between them. This CDR3 has 14 residues.

Concerning this clone: This CDR3 is missing its conserved last phenylalanine or tryptophan, likely due to a read error. It is unclear where the CDR3 begins or ends on the DNA, so no DNA is shown, and the CDR3 is as TCRdb lists it. The V and J genes are TRBV11-2 and TRBJ2-3; the table names TRBD2, a call not compared with the DNA. Germline CDR1 reads SGHAT; CDR2 reads FQNNGV. The CDR3 is 13 residues long, counting both termini. The CDR3 sequence is CASSLGGLAGVRN.